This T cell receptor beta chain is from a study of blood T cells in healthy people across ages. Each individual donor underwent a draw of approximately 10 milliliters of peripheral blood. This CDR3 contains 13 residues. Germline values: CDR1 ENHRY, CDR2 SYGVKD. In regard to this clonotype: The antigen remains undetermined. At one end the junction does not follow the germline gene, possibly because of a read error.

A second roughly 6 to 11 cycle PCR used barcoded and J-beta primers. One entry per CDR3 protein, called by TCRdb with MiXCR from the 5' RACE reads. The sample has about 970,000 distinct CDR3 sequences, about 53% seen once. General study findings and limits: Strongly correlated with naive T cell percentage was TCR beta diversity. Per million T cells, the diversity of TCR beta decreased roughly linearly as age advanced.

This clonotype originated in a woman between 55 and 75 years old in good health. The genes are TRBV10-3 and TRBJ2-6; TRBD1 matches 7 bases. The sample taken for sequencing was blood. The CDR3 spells CATDRAGADVLTF. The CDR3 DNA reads TGTGCCACCGACAGGGCTGGGGCCGACGTCCTGACTTTC.